One and the same sample provided the 27 T cell receptor beta chains below, sequenced in a study of T cells in Graves' hyperthyroidism and ophthalmopathy. There were TCR beta CDR3 regions amplified from RNA transcripts. During a first-round RT-PCR of the TCR CDR3, the HTBI primer set was used. TCRdb reanalysed the multiplex PCR reads using MiXCR and keeps one entry per CDR3 protein. Of some 690,000 distinct CDR3 sequences in the sample, 15% to 20% were seen once. The sample comprised blood. These receptors all stem from a man aged 45-60 years with Graves' hyperthyroidism.

On this clonotype itself: A read error may be the cause here, since a much bigger clone is one base away. The chain recombines TRBV7-9 with TRBJ2-1; D might be TRBD1 (6 bases). Germline V CDR1 and CDR2: SEHNR, FQNEAQ (reference sequence). The germline V and J ends were trimmed by 5 bases and 8 bases, with 19 bases remaining between them. This CDR3 is built from 15 residues. The CDR3 nucleotides read TGTGCCAGCAGCCATTCCGGGACAAGGGCCCATGAGCAGTTCTTC. Amino acid sequence: CASSHSGTRAHEQFF.

The sample holds many counts of this clonotype. The V and J genes are TRBV11-2 and TRBJ1-4; D gene unclear. Germline CDR1 and CDR2: SGHAT and FQNNGV. This CDR3 is 13 amino acids long. V shed 0 bases and J shed 5 bases, with 4 bases lying between them. CDR3 nucleotide sequence: TGTGCCAGCAGCTTAGACAGGAATGAAAAACTGTTTTTT. As protein: CASSLDRNEKLFF.

This chain joins TRBV28 and TRBJ2-1, with 15 nucleotides matching TRBD2. J gave up 3 bases and V 7 bases, and 7 bases lay outside the gene matches. The CDR3 has 17 residues. Germline V CDR1 and CDR2: MDHEN, SYDVKM. The CDR3 protein is CASIGTSGGTFYNEQFF. CDR3 bases: TGTGCCAGCATCGGGACTAGCGGGGGGACTTTCTACAATGAGCAGTTCTTC.

The sample holds a few counts of this clonotype. The V gene is TRBV9, the J gene TRBJ2-7; the match to TRBD1 covers 9 bases. Losses at the gene ends were 2 bases for V and 6 bases for J; bases not matched to a gene: 9. The CDR3 loop spans 15 amino acids. Germline values: CDR1 SGDLS, CDR2 YYNGEE. The CDR3 region is CASSVEGQGRIEQYF. DNA of the CDR3: TGTGCCAGCAGCGTCGAGGGACAGGGACGAATCGAGCAGTACTTC.

The CDR3 DNA is TGTGCCAGCAGCAGTCCCTTAACAGGGAGGGAGACCCAGTACTTC. This gives the protein CASSSPLTGRETQYF. The V and J genes are TRBV2 and TRBJ2-5; D may correspond to TRBD1 or TRBD2 (6 bases each). Trimming removed 6 bases at V and 5 bases at J, with 19 bases between. The CDR3 extends over 15 amino acids. Germline loops: CDR1 SNHLY, CDR2 FYNNEI.

Ten or more counts support this clonotype. The chain has TRBV30 and TRBJ2-1; 9 bases fit TRBD2. Germline loops: CDR1 GTSNPN, CDR2 SVGIG (reference sequence). V gave up 3 bases and J gave up 7 bases; unmatched junction bases: 10. This CDR3 is built from 15 residues. The CDR3: CAWRASGRFVNEQFF. Here the CDR3 DNA reads TGTGCCTGGAGGGCAAGCGGGAGGTTTGTGAATGAGCAGTTCTTC.

In the case of this clonotype: Since a much larger clone is just one base distant, this may be a read error. This chain uses TRBV5-1 with TRBJ1-4; D call uncertain. The CDR3 contains 15 residues. Germline V CDR1 and CDR2: SGHRS, YFSETQ. Here the CDR3 reads CASSFNIATNEKLSF. Written as DNA, the CDR3 is TGCGCCAGCAGCTTCAACATCGCAACTAATGAAAAACTGTCTTTT.

Comments on this clonotype: A read error may explain this, as a much larger clone is one base away. V is TRBV2 and J is TRBJ2-4; TRBD2 matches 10 bases. CDR1 and CDR2 from the germline V gene are SNHLY and FYNNEI. The CDR3 spans 16 residues. In DNA form, the CDR3 reads TGTGCCAGCAGTGTGCTAGCGGGAGAACCCAAAAACAGTCAGTACTTC. It is translated as CASSVLAGEPKNSQYF. Variable domain in full (rest from reference TRBV2 and TRBJ2-4): EPEVTQTPSHQVTQMGQEVILRCVPISNHLYFYWYRQILGQKVEFLVSFYNNEISEKSEIFDDQFSVERPDGSNFTLKIRSTKLEDSAMYFCASSVLAGEPKNSQYFGAGTRLSVL.

Ten or more counts support this clonotype. V usage is TRBV11-3 and J usage is TRBJ2-6; D is perhaps TRBD1 (6 bases). Trimming removed 5 bases at V and 4 bases at J, with 12 bases between. CDR1 is SGHNT and CDR2 is YENEEA in the germline V gene. This CDR3 spans 15 amino acids. The CDR3 DNA follows: TGTGCCAGCAGCCTAACAGGGTCCGGGGCCAACGTCCTGACTTTC. Residues: CASSLTGSGANVLTF. Filled out from reference TRBV11-3 and TRBJ2-6, the complete variable domain reads EAGVVQSPRYKIIEKKQPVAFWCNPISGHNTLYWYLQNLGQGPELLIRYENEEAVDDSQLPKDRFSAERLKGVDSTLKIQPAELGDSAVYLCASSLTGSGANVLTFGAGSRLTVL.

This clonotype was detected many times. This chain connects TRBV12-3 or TRBV12-4 to TRBJ2-3, with TRBD2 matching 8 bases. CDR3 size: 16 residues. Losses at the gene ends were 0 bases for V and 3 bases for J; bases not matched to a gene: 5. The CDR3 here is CASSLATGGWTDTQYF. In DNA form, the CDR3 reads TGTGCCAGCAGTTTAGCTACGGGAGGGTGGACAGATACGCAGTATTTT.

This clonotype was counted a few times. CDR3: CSARGQPSEQYF. For the CDR3, the DNA is TGCAGTGCTAGAGGACAACCGTCAGAGCAGTACTTC. This chain links TRBV20-1 with TRBJ2-7; D ambiguous. Per the germline V gene, CDR1 is DFQATT and CDR2 is SNEGSKA (reference sequence). V was clipped by 1 base and J by 7 bases, with 11 bases between them. The CDR3 is 12 amino acids.

This clonotype was recorded a few times. The chain uses TRBV2 and TRBJ2-5; 11 bases are shared with TRBD2. This CDR3 is 15 amino acids long. Trimming removed 5 bases from V and 4 bases from J; junction bases left unmatched: 6. From germline, CDR1 is SNHLY and CDR2 FYNNEI. This CDR3 is CASSTRSGRGETQYF. For the CDR3, the DNA is TGTGCCAGCAGTACACGTAGCGGGAGGGGAGAGACCCAGTACTTC.

This clonotype was counted ten times or more. Written as DNA, the CDR3 is TGTGCCACTAACATACAAGAGACCCAGTACTTC. Its translation is CATNIQETQYF. This chain links TRBV2 with TRBJ2-5; no firm D call. Trimming pared 10 bases from V and 2 bases from J, leaving 8 bases between. Germline lookup yields CDR1 SNHLY and CDR2 FYNNEI. The length of the CDR3 is 11 residues.

This clonotype has a count of ten or more. The rearrangement joins TRBV9 to TRBJ1-2, with D unclear. The CDR3 covers 12 residues. With 0 bases removed from V and 8 bases from J, the gap between germline ends came to 8 bases. Germline V gene data show CDR1 as SGDLS and CDR2 as YYNGEE. The CDR3 nucleotides read TGTGCCAGCAGCGTAGGGGAAGTGGGCTACACCTTC. Residues: CASSVGEVGYTF. Looking up the rest from reference TRBV9 and TRBJ1-2 gives the full variable domain: DSGVTQTPKHLITATGQRVTLRCSPRSGDLSVYWYQQSLDQGLQFLIQYYNGEERAKGNILERFSAQQFPDLHSELNLSSLELGDSALYFCASSVGEVGYTFGSGTRLTVV.

This clonotype was observed a handful of times. The CDR3 region is CASSGADDLEQYF. The CDR3 coding sequence is TGTGCCAGCAGTGGAGCCGACGACCTGGAGCAGTACTTC. The V call is TRBV27, the J call TRBJ2-7; D call uncertain. CDR1 MNHEY and CDR2 SMNVEV come from the germline V gene (reference sequence). CDR3 length: 13 amino acids. V was shortened by 5 bases and J by 7 bases, with 15 bases between the two germline ends.

This rearrangement joins TRBV9 to TRBJ1-3; the D is unclear. V gave up 0 bases and J gave up 3 bases, with 7 bases separating them. The CDR3 spans 14 residues. CDR1 and CDR2 from the germline V gene are SGDLS and YYNGEE. CDR3 DNA sequence: TGTGCCAGCAGCGTAGATGTATATGGAAACACCATATATTTT. Its protein product is CASSVDVYGNTIYF.

In the case of this clonotype: A much larger clonotype is one base distant, so this may be a read error. This rearrangement joins TRBV12-3 or TRBV12-4 to TRBJ1-1, with D uncertain. This CDR3 comprises 11 residues. DNA of the CDR3: TGTGCCAGCAGTTCGGGAGTCGAAGCTTCCTTT. This translates into CASSSGVEASF.

The chain combines TRBV7-2 with TRBJ1-3; D is unresolved. CDR3 length equals 13 residues. CDR1 SGHTA and CDR2 FQGNSA come from the germline V gene. V was clipped by 4 bases and J by 3 bases, with 7 bases between them. CDR3 in amino acids: CASSSSSGNTIYF. CDR3 nucleotides: TGTGCCAGCAGCTCAAGCAGTGGAAACACCATATATTTT.

V gene TRBV6-1 combines with J gene TRBJ1-3; unclear D gene. The CDR3 consists of 14 residues. CDR1 and CDR2 from the germline V gene are MNHNS and SASEGT. Trimming took 2 bases from V and 0 from J, leaving 5 bases between them. The CDR3 DNA sequence: TGTGCCAGCAGTGAACGCACCTCTGGAAACACCATATATTTT. This sequence encodes CASSERTSGNTIYF.

This clonotype was counted ten times or more. The rearrangement joins TRBV10-3 to TRBJ2-1; a weak D match, TRBD2 (5 bases). Trimming took off 10 bases at V and 7 bases at J, with 17 bases between the two ends. The CDR3 contains 13 residues. Germline V lookup: CDR1 ENHRY, CDR2 SYGVKD. The CDR3: CATEGLVVNEQFF. As DNA, the CDR3 is TGTGCCACTGAGGGCCTGGTGGTGAATGAGCAGTTCTTC.

The CDR3 nucleotides are TGTGCCAGCAGCTTGTCCGGAGGGAACACAGATACGCAGTATTTT. Protein product: CASSLSGGNTDTQYF. The rearrangement joins TRBV7-2 to TRBJ2-3; possibly TRBD2 for D (6 bases). CDR3 length: 15 amino acids. Trimming stripped 3 bases from V and 2 bases from J, with 12 bases between. The V gene's germline CDR1 is SGHTA and CDR2 FQGNSA.

The rearrangement uses TRBV20-1 and TRBJ2-7, with D tentatively TRBD1 or TRBD2 (6 bases each). V lost 1 base and J lost 2, with 18 bases in between. This CDR3 region has 16 residues. Germline CDR1 is DFQATT and CDR2 is SNEGSKA (reference sequence). The CDR3 protein is CSARGSFGGPAYEQYF. The CDR3 nucleotides read TGCAGTGCTAGAGGGTCGTTTGGGGGGCCGGCCTACGAGCAGTACTTC.

This clonotype was found many times. The chain uses TRBV4-2 and TRBJ1-1; D call uncertain. This CDR3 comprises 14 residues. Trimming removed 1 base at V and 4 bases at J, with 10 bases between. Germline assignment: CDR1 LGHNA and CDR2 YNFKEQ. CDR3 coding DNA: TGTGCCAGCAGCCAAGGAAGAGGGCGCACTGAAGCTTTCTTT. Its protein is CASSQGRGRTEAFF.

This clonotype came up a few times. The chain uses TRBV7-9 and TRBJ1-6; the D is unclear. V shed 2 bases and J shed 10 bases, with 15 bases lying between them. In germline, CDR1 is SEHNR, CDR2 FQNEAQ (reference sequence). The CDR3 is 15 amino acids. The CDR3 region is CASSLNLGSGSPLHF. CDR3 DNA: TGTGCCAGCAGCTTAAATCTCGGTTCTGGCTCACCCCTCCACTTT. Full variable domain (outside the CDR3, taken from reference TRBV7-9 and TRBJ1-6): DTGVSQNPRHKITKRGQNVTFRCDPISEHNRLYWYRQTLGQGPEFLTYFQNEAQLEKSRLLSDRFSAERPKGSFSTLEIQRTEQGDSAMYLCASSLNLGSGSPLHFGNGTRLTVT.

This clonotype was seen more than once but under ten times. V gene TRBV29-1 combines with J gene TRBJ2-7; 8 bases agree with TRBD1. The CDR3 consists of 15 residues. Looked up from germline, CDR1 is SQVTM and CDR2 is ANQGSEA. V shed 1 base and J 6 bases; nucleotides not matched to a gene: 11. The CDR3 protein is CSVEGLGQGLGEQYF. CDR3 nucleotide sequence: TGCAGCGTTGAAGGTTTAGGACAGGGCCTTGGCGAGCAGTACTTC.

The chain joins TRBV11-2 to TRBJ2-7, with 12 bases identical to TRBD2. V shed 2 bases, J shed 2 bases, and the junction held 10 bases outside the gene matches. The CDR3 is 18 residues long. Germline-derived CDR1 and CDR2 are SGHAT and FQNNGV. The CDR3 is CASSLISLAGGRPYEQYF. The CDR3 nucleotides are TGTGCCAGCAGCTTAATTTCACTAGCGGGAGGACGCCCCTACGAGCAGTACTTC. Supplemented by reference TRBV11-2 and TRBJ2-7, the full variable domain reads EAGVAQSPRYKIIEKRQSVAFWCNPISGHATLYWYQQILGQGPKLLIQFQNNGVVDDSQLPKDRFSAERLKGVDSTLKIQPAKLEDSAVYLCASSLISLAGGRPYEQYFGPGTRLTVT.

This clonotype was seen only a few times. The chain carries TRBV27 and TRBJ2-3, with unresolved D. V was cut by 0 bases and J by 4 bases, with 8 bases left in between. This CDR3 is 14 amino acids long. Germline loops: CDR1 MNHEY, CDR2 SMNVEV (reference sequence). CDR3 sequence (DNA): TGTGCCAGCAGTTTATCTTGGGGTTCAGATACGCAGTATTTT. The encoded protein is CASSLSWGSDTQYF.